Each of the 18 T cell receptor beta chains below was sequenced from the same sample in a study of OX40 agonist ivuxolimab in advanced cancers. This table comes from immunoSEQ multiplex PCR, and its TCRdb copy is limited to in-frame clones, with some not included. Here the sample spans approximately 46,000 clones, 80% being singletons. Specimen: CD4+ or CD8+ T cells sorted from blood, collected in a trial of the OX40 agonist ivuxolimab. These receptors were taken from an adult with an advanced solid tumor such as melanoma, head and neck, liver or kidney cancer.

V usage is TRBV7-6 and J usage is TRBJ2-1, with D uncertain. This CDR3 is built from 14 residues. Germline CDR1 is SGHVS and CDR2 is FNYEAQ. Trimming removed 4 bases at V and 9 bases at J, with 16 bases between. The CDR3 sequence: CASSSSILSGEQFF. The CDR3 DNA reads as TGTGCCAGCAGCTCCTCGATTCTTTCGGGTGAGCAGTTCTTC. Supplemented by reference TRBV7-6 and TRBJ2-1, the full variable domain reads GAGVSQSPRYKVTKRGQDVALRCDPISGHVSLYWYRQALGQGPEFLTYFNYEAQQDKSGLPNDRFSAERPEGSISTLTIQRTEQRDSAMYRCASSSSILSGEQFFGPGTRLTVL.

The chain combines TRBV28 with TRBJ2-7; a possible D gene is TRBD1 (6 bases). The V end lost 5 bases, the J end lost 4 bases, and 18 bases lay between the germline ends. In germline, CDR1 is MDHEN, CDR2 SYDVKM. CDR3 size: 15 residues. DNA for the CDR3: TGTGCCAGCAGTACAATCCGGGACATCCTATACGAGCAGTACTTC. Translated, it gives CASSTIRDILYEQYF.

The rearrangement uses TRBV18 and TRBJ2-3; D perhaps matches TRBD1 (6 bases). Germline V gene lookup returns CDR1 KGHSH and CDR2 LQKENI. The V and J ends lost 5 bases and 2 bases respectively, with 20 bases between them. This CDR3 has 17 residues. CDR3 loop: CASSTDRLKGDTDTQYF. The CDR3 coding sequence is TGTGCCAGCTCAACAGATCGCTTAAAGGGGGACACAGATACGCAGTATTTT.

This clone was seen a few times. The chain links TRBV6-1 to TRBJ1-3; 8 bases align to TRBD1. Unmatched junction bases numbered 5, after V lost 7 bases and J lost 0 bases. CDR1 is MNHNS and CDR2 is SASEGT in the germline V gene. The CDR3 consists of 15 residues. The CDR3 region has the DNA TGTGCCAGCACTAGGACAGGGACCTCTGGAAACACCATATATTTT. This sequence encodes CASTRTGTSGNTIYF.

The CDR3 nucleotides are TGTGCCAGTCAGGATCCCCTCGGGTCGAGTAACAATGAGCAGTTCTTC. It codes for CASQDPLGSSNNEQFF. The V and J genes are TRBV19 and TRBJ2-1; D gene uncertain. Germline V gives CDR1 LNHDA, CDR2 SQIVND (reference sequence). V lost 8 bases and J lost 5, with 22 bases in between. The CDR3 spans 16 residues.

The J gene is TRBJ1-4, the V gene TRBV6-5; D might be TRBD1 (5 bases). Deletions cut 3 bases from V and 5 bases from J, with 13 bases between. The germline CDR1 and CDR2 sequences are MNHEY and SVGAGI. The CDR3 is 15 residues long. CDR3 nucleotides: TGTGCCAGCAGTTATAGGGGAGTCGGGAATGAAAAACTGTTTTTT. It translates to CASSYRGVGNEKLFF.

By proportion, this clone is medium-sized (0.01 to 0.1%). CDR3 region: CASSLVNSPLHF. The DNA for the CDR3 is TGTGCCAGCAGTTTAGTTAATTCACCCCTCCACTTT. V usage is TRBV6-1 and J usage is TRBJ1-6; D is undetermined. CDR1 and CDR2 (germline): MNHNS, SASEGT. This CDR3 comprises 12 residues. V lost 5 bases and J lost 6, with 5 bases in between.

The chain combines TRBV7-7 with TRBJ2-7; D may be TRBD1 or TRBD2 (5 bases each). CDR3 length: 13 amino acids. The V and J ends lost 5 bases and 7 bases respectively, with 15 bases between them. The V gene's germline CDR1 is SSHAT and CDR2 FNYEAQ (reference sequence). The CDR3 region is CASSPRAGSEQYF. The CDR3 bases are TGTGCCAGCAGCCCGAGGGCAGGGTCAGAGCAGTACTTC.

This clone was seen only once. The chain uses TRBV18 and TRBJ2-7; D may be TRBD2 (6 bases). Trimming removed 2 bases at V and 4 bases at J, with 12 bases between. The CDR3 has 14 residues. Germline V gene lookup returns CDR1 KGHSH and CDR2 LQKENI. CDR3 sequence (DNA): TGTGCCAGCTCACCAGTTCCAGCGGGTTACGAGCAGTACTTC. It translates to CASSPVPAGYEQYF.

This rearrangement joins TRBV2 to TRBJ1-2, with D possibly being TRBD1 (6 bases). The V gene's germline CDR1 is SNHLY and CDR2 FYNNEI. Trimming shortened V by 6 bases and J by 3 bases, and 11 bases separated the two germline ends. This CDR3 region has 13 residues. This chain's CDR3 is CASREGGDYGYTF. CDR3 nucleotide sequence: TGTGCCAGCAGGGAGGGGGGAGACTATGGCTACACCTTC.

The V and J genes are TRBV7-8 and TRBJ1-1; D unresolved. This CDR3 has 13 amino acids. V was shortened by 6 bases and J by 3 bases, with 11 bases between the two germline ends. Looked up from germline, CDR1 is SGHVS and CDR2 is FQNEAQ. The CDR3 loop reads CASRFGQYTEAFF. DNA of the CDR3: TGTGCCAGCAGATTCGGTCAATACACTGAAGCTTTCTTT.

This clone has a handful of counts. The chain joins TRBV6-5 to TRBJ1-2; 12 bases agree with TRBD1. CDR1 MNHEY and CDR2 SVGAGI come from the germline V gene. The ends lost 5 bases at V and 5 bases at J; junction bases unmatched: 3. This CDR3 comprises 14 residues. DNA of the CDR3: TGTGCCAGCAGTACGGGACAGGGGGCGTATGGCTACACCTTC. It translates to CASSTGQGAYGYTF.

The sample holds one count of this clone. The V call is TRBV7-8, the J call TRBJ1-6; tentatively, D is TRBD1 (5 bases). This CDR3 is built from 14 residues. Trimming pared 5 bases from V and 8 bases from J, leaving 13 bases between. Germline V lookup: CDR1 SGHVS, CDR2 FQNEAQ. The CDR3 sequence is CASSMGPGDSPLHF. The CDR3 DNA reads as TGTGCCAGCAGCATGGGACCCGGAGATTCACCCCTCCACTTT.

The chain couples TRBV10-1 to TRBJ1-2; 10 bases are a match to TRBD1. Germline V gene data show CDR1 as WNHNN and CDR2 as SYGVQD (reference sequence). The CDR3 is 15 amino acids. The V and J ends lost 3 bases and 7 bases, in that order; junction bases with no gene match: 8. The CDR3 here is CASSDGTGEATGYTF. The DNA of the CDR3 is TGCGCCAGCAGTGACGGGACAGGGGAAGCGACTGGCTACACCTTC.

The chain joins TRBV19 to TRBJ2-3, with D unclear. The CDR3 has 14 residues. Germline V lookup: CDR1 LNHDA, CDR2 SQIVND (reference sequence). The V end was cut by 5 bases, the J end by 1 base, with 10 bases between. CDR3 protein: CASSVLTGTDTQYF. The DNA of the CDR3 is TGTGCCAGTAGTGTACTAACGGGCACAGATACGCAGTATTTT.

The chain joins TRBV18 to TRBJ2-7, with TRBD1 identical over 9 bases. V lost 2 bases to trimming and J lost 3 bases; unmatched junction nucleotides: 2. Germline V gene lookup returns CDR1 KGHSH and CDR2 LQKENI. CDR3 length: 14 residues. Here the CDR3 DNA reads TGTGCCAGCTCACCAGGGACAGGGAACTACGAGCAGTACTTC. Translated: CASSPGTGNYEQYF.

V and J are TRBV5-1 and TRBJ1-2, with a tentative D call TRBD1 (6 bases). The CDR3 covers 14 residues. V shed 1 base and J shed 4 bases, with 11 bases lying between them. Germline loops: CDR1 SGHRS, CDR2 YFSETQ. The CDR3 loop reads CASSLSRRGYGYTF. DNA for the CDR3: TGCGCCAGCAGCTTGAGTCGCAGGGGCTATGGCTACACCTTC.

This sequence joins TRBV13 and TRBJ2-3, with 11 positions matching TRBD2. Germline V gene data show CDR1 as PRHDT and CDR2 as FYEKMQ (reference sequence). The CDR3 has 14 residues. Trimming removed 5 bases from V and 3 bases from J; junction bases left unmatched: 1. Here the CDR3 reads CASSTSGGTDTQYF. DNA of the CDR3: TGTGCCAGCAGCACTAGCGGGGGTACAGATACGCAGTATTTT.